This is a list of T cell receptor beta chains from one sample in a study of blood T cell repertoires in COVID-19. The protocol was immunoSEQ multiplex PCR, while the TCRdb copy is restricted to in-frame clones and leaves out a portion. The sample holds 20,000 to 25,000 clones, around four fifths seen once. Sequencing was carried out using peripheral blood. The receptors were gathered from a man older than 75 with active or convalescent COVID-19. The CDR3 runs from the conserved cysteine through the conserved F or W.

j_call | v_call | cdr3_aa
TRBJ2-2 | TRBV28 | CASSPQGANFGELFF
TRBJ1-2 | TRBV5-8 | CASSLTGTGYGYTF
TRBJ2-7 | TRBV7-2 | CASSLGMRGEQYF
TRBJ1-5 | TRBV7-2 | CASSLARGQPQHF
TRBJ2-1 | TRBV2 | CASRRLRELGTYNEQFF
TRBJ1-1 | TRBV6-2/TRBV6-3 | CASSLGSAPSREAFF
TRBJ1-1 | TRBV6-2/TRBV6-3 | CASSYSFPGESEAFF
TRBJ2-3 | TRBV2 | CASSQGLAGKPTDTQYF
TRBJ2-2 | TRBV7-2 | CASSPQGVGDTGELFF
TRBJ2-5 | TRBV5-1 | CASSFNFKETQYF
TRBJ2-2 | TRBV12-3/TRBV12-4 | CASSRGLAGELFF
TRBJ2-2 | TRBV28 | CASSQEWTGSTGELFF
TRBJ2-3 | TRBV6-1 | CASSESLAGVNTQYF
TRBJ1-3 | TRBV6-6 | CASSYSNRATGNTIYF
TRBJ2-2 | TRBV7-6 | CASSPRVATGELFF
TRBJ2-5 | TRBV18 | CASSPPSLAGGPGTQYF
TRBJ2-7 | TRBV4-2 | CASSRGTSGGYEQYF
TRBJ2-1 | TRBV7-6 | CASSLVALREGLGEQFF
TRBJ2-3 | TRBV28 | CASSLSGGWTDTQYF
TRBJ2-3 | TRBV5-1 | CASSLVDFSTDTQYF
TRBJ2-7 | TRBV7-9 | CASSLAGTGTFSTLGEQYF
TRBJ1-4 | TRBV4-1 | CASSHGSPEGEKLFF
TRBJ1-4 | TRBV28 | CASSTLFELRDEKLFF
TRBJ2-1 | TRBV30 | CAWVGLAGVFEQFF
TRBJ2-1 | TRBV7-6 | CASSLGTSGTYEQFF
TRBJ2-5 | TRBV20-1 | CSGRVQETQYF
TRBJ1-4 | TRBV5-4 | CASSLGGTVNEKLFF
TRBJ1-1 | TRBV20-1 | CSASPFNTEAFF
TRBJ1-2 | TRBV12-3/TRBV12-4 | CASSPPEVYGYTF
TRBJ2-1 | TRBV5-1 | CASSLWGEVKNEQFF
TRBJ2-3 | TRBV2 | CASSPSGVSTDTQYF
TRBJ1-2 | TRBV19 | CASSNGQDYYGYTF
TRBJ2-5 | TRBV19 | CASSTDRSQETQYF
TRBJ2-2 | TRBV19 | CASSRQPNTGELFF
TRBJ1-2 | TRBV2 | CASSPGQGEYGYTF
TRBJ2-1 | TRBV15 | CATSGRTSGRSEQFF
TRBJ1-4 | TRBV5-4 | CASSQDRFNEKLFF
TRBJ1-2 | TRBV4-3 | CASSQDERYGYTF
TRBJ2-3 | TRBV19 | CASSTKIATDTQYF
TRBJ1-4 | TRBV6-6 | CASSHRQFNEKLFF
TRBJ1-1 | TRBV9 | CASSVLSDTEAFF
TRBJ2-3 | TRBV28 | CASSAALGQGSTDTQYF
TRBJ2-3 | TRBV18 | CASSGQVSTDTQYF
TRBJ1-2 | TRBV24-1 | CATSDGTAYGYTF
TRBJ1-1 | TRBV7-2 | CASSRTAGGTEAFF
TRBJ1-1 | TRBV19 | CASSKGTENTEAFF
TRBJ1-2 | TRBV14 | CASSHLDRGITGYTF
TRBJ2-7 | TRBV19 | CASSTLTGPLYEQYF
TRBJ2-7 | TRBV11-2 | CASSPAGYEQYF
TRBJ2-3 | TRBV6-5 | CASSTGQGDTQYF